Presented here are 21 T cell receptor beta chains from one specimen sequenced in a study of blood T cell repertoires in COVID-19. Generated by immunoSEQ multiplex PCR, the TCRdb table keeps only in-frame clones and is missing some. Found here are roughly 320,000 clones, roughly nine tenths of them singletons; the top ten hold 1.5% to 2%. The sequenced sample consisted of peripheral blood. All receptors come from a woman aged 25 to 39 with COVID-19, enrolled during active disease.

This clone was detected once. The chain couples TRBV2 to TRBJ2-2, with D possibly matching TRBD1 (6 bases). CDR1 and CDR2 (germline): SNHLY, FYNNEI. CDR3 size: 14 residues. V was clipped by 5 bases and J by 2 bases, with 9 bases between them. CDR3 in amino acids: CASSWTVNTGELFF. The DNA for the CDR3 is TGTGCCAGCAGTTGGACAGTAAACACCGGGGAGCTGTTTTTT.

The J gene is TRBJ1-2, the V gene TRBV7-9; maybe TRBD1 (5 bases). The CDR3 has 13 amino acids. V was trimmed by 4 bases and J by 12 bases, leaving 18 bases between them. The V gene's germline CDR1 is SEHNR and CDR2 FQNEAQ (reference sequence). The CDR3 bases are TGTGCCAGCAGCTCAACCAGCGGGGGGAAGGACACCTTC. Translated, it gives CASSSTSGGKDTF.

The count of this clone is one. The J gene is TRBJ2-7, the V gene TRBV14, with D perhaps TRBD1 (5 bases). V lost 5 bases and J 3 bases, leaving 14 bases between the germline ends. The germline V gene has CDR1 SGHDN and CDR2 FVKESK. This CDR3 comprises 14 residues. This chain's CDR3 is CASSGPGSIYEQYF. As DNA, the CDR3 is TGTGCCAGCAGCGGGCCAGGGTCGATCTACGAGCAGTACTTC.

The V gene is TRBV6-6, the J gene TRBJ2-3, with a weak D call TRBD2 (6 bases). The CDR3 length is 16 residues. Trimming left V 6 bases short and J 6 bases short, with 22 bases between. CDR1 and CDR2 (germline): MNHNY, SVGAGI (reference sequence). CDR3 sequence reads: CASRYRRGRASDTQYF. CDR3 nucleotide sequence: TGTGCCAGCAGATATCGGCGGGGCCGTGCGTCGGATACGCAGTATTTT.

This chain uses TRBV11-2 with TRBJ2-7, with D perhaps TRBD2 (6 bases). Germline V lookup: CDR1 SGHAT, CDR2 FQNNGV. V gave up 0 bases and J gave up 2 bases, with 11 bases separating them. This CDR3 contains 15 residues. This chain's CDR3 is CASSLDWRGPYEQYV. In nucleotides, the CDR3 is TGTGCCAGCAGCTTAGATTGGAGGGGTCCCTACGAGCAGTACGTC.

V is TRBV7-8 and J is TRBJ1-6; no reliable D call. There are 15 residues in the CDR3. Trimming shortened V by 1 base and J by 7 bases, and 11 bases separated the two germline ends. The germline V gene has CDR1 SGHVS and CDR2 FQNEAQ. The CDR3 DNA is TGTGCCAGCAGCTTAGGATGGCAGGCGAATTCACCCCTCCACTTT. This codes for CASSLGWQANSPLHF.

The J gene is TRBJ1-2, the V gene TRBV5-5, with 7 bases identical to TRBD1. CDR1 SGHKS and CDR2 YYEKEE come from the germline V gene (reference sequence). The CDR3 runs to 15 residues. With V trimmed by 0 bases and J by 7 bases, 9 bases remained unmatched. The CDR3 bases are TGTGCCAGCAGCTTGGTGTCAGGGGGGTCCCCTGGCTACACCTTC. Protein sequence: CASSLVSGGSPGYTF.

This clone was detected a few times. The chain joins TRBV6-6 to TRBJ1-1, with TRBD1 identical over 10 bases. The CDR3 runs 15 residues. The junction had 8 bases not matched to a gene; V was cut back by 5 bases and J by 5 bases. Germline-derived CDR1 and CDR2 are MNHNY and SVGAGI (reference sequence). The CDR3 DNA reads TGTGCCAGCAGTCTCCGGACAGGGGGAAGTACTGAAGCTTTCTTT. Its protein is CASSLRTGGSTEAFF.

The V call is TRBV20-1, the J call TRBJ1-6; 8 bases match TRBD1. The CDR3 runs 13 residues. Germline V CDR1 and CDR2: DFQATT, SNEGSKA (reference sequence). Trimming removed 3 bases from V and 10 bases from J; junction bases left unmatched: 5. The CDR3 coding sequence is TGCAGTGCTAGTAGCAGGGGGCTCTCACCCCTCCACTTT. Amino acid sequence: CSASSRGLSPLHF.

The rearrangement links TRBV7-9 to TRBJ2-1, with 8 positions matching TRBD2. With 5 bases clipped from V and 6 bases from J, the junction kept 12 bases outside the gene matches. The CDR3 loop spans 16 amino acids. The germline CDR1 and CDR2 sequences are SEHNR and FQNEAQ (reference sequence). CDR3 sequence (DNA): TGTGCCAGCAGCAAACCGCGGGGGGCTCCCGGCAATGAGCAGTTCTTC. It is translated as CASSKPRGAPGNEQFF.

The chain combines TRBV6-5 with TRBJ1-5, with TRBD1 matching 9 bases. Trimming removed 8 bases from V and 6 bases from J; junction bases left unmatched: 11. Germline lookup yields CDR1 MNHEY and CDR2 SVGAGI. The CDR3 has 15 amino acids. CDR3 in amino acids: CASEEGGQGPQPQHF. The DNA for the CDR3 is TGTGCCAGCGAAGAGGGGGGACAGGGCCCTCAGCCCCAGCATTTT.

The chain combines TRBV11-3 with TRBJ1-1; no reliable D call. The V gene lost 3 bases and the J gene lost 6 bases, with 8 bases spanning the gap. There are 12 residues in the CDR3. CDR1 is SGHNT, CDR2 YENEEA, per germline. CDR3 bases: TGTGCCAGCAGCTTTGGAAGCGCTGAAGCTTTCTTT. Amino acids: CASSFGSAEAFF.

The CDR3 bases are TGTGCCAGCAGTTTAACTACGACAGCAAACATTCAGTACTTC. Its translation: CASSLTTTANIQYF. The chain recombines TRBV28 with TRBJ2-4, with D perhaps matching TRBD1 (5 bases). V was pared by 2 bases and J by 6 bases, with 11 bases between. The CDR3 length is 14 residues. The V gene's germline CDR1 is MDHEN and CDR2 SYDVKM. Full variable domain (rest looked up from reference TRBV28 and TRBJ2-4): DVKVTQSSRYLVKRTGEKVFLECVQDMDHENMFWYRQDPGLGLRLIYFSYDVKMKEKGDIPEGYSVSREKKERFSLILESASTNQTSMYLCASSLTTTANIQYFGAGTRLSVL.

The chain employs TRBV10-3 and TRBJ1-1; D is uncertain. V lost 8 bases and J 4 bases, leaving 14 bases between the germline ends. This CDR3 region has 13 residues. CDR1 is ENHRY and CDR2 is SYGVKD in the germline V gene. CDR3 DNA: TGTGCCATCGGGCCGGGGTGGGGCACTGAAGCTTTCTTT. Translating gives CAIGPGWGTEAFF.

The chain recombines TRBV3-1 (or the pseudogene TRBV3-2) with TRBJ1-2; the D gene is possibly TRBD1 (5 bases). CDR1 and CDR2 from the germline V gene are LGHDT and YNNKEL (reference sequence). Trimming removed 3 bases from V and 4 bases from J, with 18 bases in between. CDR3 size: 16 residues. CDR3 in DNA: TGTGCCAGCAGCCACGGGGTCGGGGCGGGGGGCTATGGCTACACCTTC. Protein: CASSHGVGAGGYGYTF.

This chain connects TRBV6-5 to TRBJ2-7, with 9 bases fitting TRBD2. This CDR3 has 15 amino acids. Germline CDR1 MNHEY, CDR2 SVGAGI. V dropped 6 bases and J dropped 2; count of bases not matched to a gene: 8. Here the CDR3 reads CASSRSGGHTYEQYF. The CDR3 DNA reads as TGTGCCAGCAGCAGAAGCGGGGGGCACACCTACGAGCAGTACTTC.

A single count supports this clone. V gene TRBV21-1 combines with J gene TRBJ2-1; the table's D call TRBD1 went unverified against the DNA. TRBV21-1 is an annotated pseudogene. CDR3 length: 17 residues. CDR3 in amino acids: CASSKEENGTGYNEQFF. The CDR3 DNA is TGTGCCAGCAGCAAAGAGGAGAACGGGACAGGCTACAATGAGCAGTTCTTC.

The chain recombines TRBV5-1 with TRBJ2-3; D not certain. The CDR3 runs to 15 residues. Germline V gene lookup returns CDR1 SGHRS and CDR2 YFSETQ. V dropped 2 bases and J dropped 0 bases, with 10 bases sitting between them. The CDR3 DNA sequence: TGCGCCAGCAGCTTAACGGGTACTAGCACAGATACGCAGTATTTT. It translates to CASSLTGTSTDTQYF.

This clone has a single count. The chain links TRBV4-3 to TRBJ1-2, with D possibly being TRBD1 (5 bases). CDR3 length: 15 amino acids. V dropped 3 bases and J dropped 4 bases, with 15 bases sitting between them. Germline V gene sequence: CDR1 LGHNA, CDR2 YSLEER. The DNA of the CDR3 is TGCGCCAGCAGCCAGGAAGGGGCAGGGATCTATGGCTACACCTTC. Amino acid sequence: CASSQEGAGIYGYTF.

This clone was observed a handful of times. V gene TRBV7-2 combines with J gene TRBJ1-5, with D perhaps matching TRBD1 (5 bases). Trimming pared 5 bases from V and 9 bases from J, leaving 20 bases between. This CDR3 spans 15 amino acids. CDR1 SGHTA and CDR2 FQGNSA come from the germline V gene. The CDR3 sequence: CASSPRSQGRTPQHF. CDR3 nucleotides: TGTGCCAGCAGCCCCAGGTCTCAGGGTAGAACGCCCCAGCATTTT.

The chain has TRBV11-3 and TRBJ2-1; 10 positions match TRBD1. This CDR3 has 15 residues. From germline, CDR1 is SGHNT and CDR2 YENEEA. V trimming: 1 base; J trimming: 5 bases; junction bases outside the gene matches: 2. This CDR3 is CASSLGGTGDNEQFF. CDR3 nucleotides: TGTGCCAGCAGCTTAGGAGGGACAGGGGACAATGAGCAGTTCTTC.